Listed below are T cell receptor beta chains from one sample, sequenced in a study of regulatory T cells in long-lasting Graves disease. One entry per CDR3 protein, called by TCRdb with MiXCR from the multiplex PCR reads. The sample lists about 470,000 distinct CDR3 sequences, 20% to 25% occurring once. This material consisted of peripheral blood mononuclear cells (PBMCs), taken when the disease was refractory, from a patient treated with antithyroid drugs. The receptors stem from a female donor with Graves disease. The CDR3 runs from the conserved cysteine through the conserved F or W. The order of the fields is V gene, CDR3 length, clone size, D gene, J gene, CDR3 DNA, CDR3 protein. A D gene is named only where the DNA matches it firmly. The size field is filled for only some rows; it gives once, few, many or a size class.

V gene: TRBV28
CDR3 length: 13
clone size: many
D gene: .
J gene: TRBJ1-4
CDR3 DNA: TGTGCCACCACGATGGCGCAGCTTGAAAAACTGTTTTTT
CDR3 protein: CATTMAQLEKLFF

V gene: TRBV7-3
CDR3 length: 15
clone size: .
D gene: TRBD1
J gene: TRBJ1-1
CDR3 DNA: TGTGCCAGCAGCCCTATCGACAGGGAGACCACTGAAGCTTTCTTT
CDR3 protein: CASSPIDRETTEAFF

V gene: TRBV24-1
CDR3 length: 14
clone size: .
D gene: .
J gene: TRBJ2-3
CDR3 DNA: TGTGCCACCACCCCCGGGACTTCCACAGATACGCAGTATTTT
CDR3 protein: CATTPGTSTDTQYF

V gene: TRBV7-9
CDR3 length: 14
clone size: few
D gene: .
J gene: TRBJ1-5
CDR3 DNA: TGTGCCAGCAGCCCCAGTGCAGACAATCAGCCCCAGCATTTT
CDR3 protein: CASSPSADNQPQHF

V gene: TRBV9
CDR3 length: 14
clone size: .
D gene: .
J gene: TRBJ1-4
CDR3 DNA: TGTGCCAGCAGCGTAGCAGGGGTTAATGAAAAACTGTTTTTT
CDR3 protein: CASSVAGVNEKLFF

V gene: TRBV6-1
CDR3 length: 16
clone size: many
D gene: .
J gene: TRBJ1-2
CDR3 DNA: TGTGCCAGCAGGCACACAAGACAACCGCAGAACTATGGCTACACCTTC
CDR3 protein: CASRHTRQPQNYGYTF

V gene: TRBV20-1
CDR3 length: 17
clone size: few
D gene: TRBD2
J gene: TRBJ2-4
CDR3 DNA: TGCAGTGCTAGAGACCTAAACCTGCGGGGGGCAGAAAACATTCAGTACTTC
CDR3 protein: CSARDLNLRGAENIQYF

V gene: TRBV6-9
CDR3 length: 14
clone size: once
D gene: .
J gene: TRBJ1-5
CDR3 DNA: TGTGCCAGCAGTTACGGAGGGGTGGATCAGCCCCAGCATTTT
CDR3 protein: CASSYGGVDQPQHF

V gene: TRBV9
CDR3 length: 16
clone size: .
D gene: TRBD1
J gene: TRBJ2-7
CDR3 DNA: TGTGCCAGCAGTCTCGGAGCCAGGGGGCGCCTCAACGAGCAGTACTTC
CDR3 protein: CASSLGARGRLNEQYF

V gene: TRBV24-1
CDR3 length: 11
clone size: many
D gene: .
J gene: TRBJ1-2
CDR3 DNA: TGTGCCACCAGTGCCGGCTATGGCTACACCTTC
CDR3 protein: CATSAGYGYTF

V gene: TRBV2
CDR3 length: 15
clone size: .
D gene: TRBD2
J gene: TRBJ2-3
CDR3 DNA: TGTGCCAGCAGCCCGGGACTAGCGGGACGAGATACGCAGTATTTT
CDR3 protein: CASSPGLAGRDTQYF

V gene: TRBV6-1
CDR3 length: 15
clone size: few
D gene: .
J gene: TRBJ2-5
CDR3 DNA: TGTGCCAGCAGTGAATTATGGGGGTCGCAAGAGACCCAGTACTTC
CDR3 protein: CASSELWGSQETQYF

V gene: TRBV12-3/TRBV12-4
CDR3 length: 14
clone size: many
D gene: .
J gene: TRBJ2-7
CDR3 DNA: TGTGCCAGCAGTTTGGCCAGACCTACTGACGAGCAGTACTTC
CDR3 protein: CASSLARPTDEQYF

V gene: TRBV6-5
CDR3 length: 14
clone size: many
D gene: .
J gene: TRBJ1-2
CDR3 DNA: TGTGCCAGCAGTTCAGGCCGATCTAACTATGGCTACACCTTC
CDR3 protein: CASSSGRSNYGYTF

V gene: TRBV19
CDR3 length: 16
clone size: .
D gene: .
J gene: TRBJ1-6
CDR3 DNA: TGTGCCAGTAGTATAGACTCGGTAACCCTTAATTCACCCCTCCACTTT
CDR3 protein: CASSIDSVTLNSPLHF

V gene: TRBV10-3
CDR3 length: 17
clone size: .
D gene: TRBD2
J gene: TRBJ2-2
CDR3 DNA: TGTGCCATCAGTGCTCCGGCTAGCGGTGCGAACACCGGGGAGCTGTTTTTT
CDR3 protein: CAISAPASGANTGELFF

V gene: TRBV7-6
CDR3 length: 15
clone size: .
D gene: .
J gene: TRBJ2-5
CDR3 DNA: TGTGCCAGCAGCTTACTAGTGGGTCCCAAAGAGACCCAGTACTTC
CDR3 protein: CASSLLVGPKETQYF

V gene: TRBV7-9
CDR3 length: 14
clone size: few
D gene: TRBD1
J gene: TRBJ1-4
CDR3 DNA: TGTGCCAGCAGCTACGACAGGGTCGATGAAAAACTGTTTTTT
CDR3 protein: CASSYDRVDEKLFF

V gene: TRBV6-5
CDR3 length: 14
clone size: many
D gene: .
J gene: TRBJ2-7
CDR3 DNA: TGTGCCAGCAGTTACTCGGTGGGTTTCTACGAGCAGTACTTC
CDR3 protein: CASSYSVGFYEQYF

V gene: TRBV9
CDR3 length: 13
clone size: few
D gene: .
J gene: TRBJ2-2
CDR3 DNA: TGTGCCAGCAGTATGACAGTCACCGGGGAGCTGTTTTTT
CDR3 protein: CASSMTVTGELFF

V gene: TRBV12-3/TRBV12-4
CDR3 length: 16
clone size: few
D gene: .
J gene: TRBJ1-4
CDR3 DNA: TGTGCCAGCAGCCTCCACGGGGGCATTTCACGGGAAAAACTGTTTTTT
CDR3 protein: CASSLHGGISREKLFF

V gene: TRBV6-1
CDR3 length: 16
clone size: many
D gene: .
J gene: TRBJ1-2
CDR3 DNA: TGTGCCAGCAGACCACACTCAGGGCCCGAAAACCATGGCTACACCTTC
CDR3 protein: CASRPHSGPENHGYTF

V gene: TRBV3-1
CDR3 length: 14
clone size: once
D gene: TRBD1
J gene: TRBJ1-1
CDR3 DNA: TGTGCCAGCAGAGGGACAGGGAGGAGCACTGAAGCTTTCTTT
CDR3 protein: CASRGTGRSTEAFF

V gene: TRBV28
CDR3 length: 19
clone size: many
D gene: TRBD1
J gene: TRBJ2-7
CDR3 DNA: TGTGCCAGCAGTTCCCCCTGGTCGCTGGAAACAGGGGGCGGCTACGAGCAGTACTTC
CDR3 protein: CASSSPWSLETGGGYEQYF

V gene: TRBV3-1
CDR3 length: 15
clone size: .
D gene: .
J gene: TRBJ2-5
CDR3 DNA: TGTGCCAGCAGCCAAGTATACATACGGCAAGAGACCCAGTACTTC
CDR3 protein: CASSQVYIRQETQYF

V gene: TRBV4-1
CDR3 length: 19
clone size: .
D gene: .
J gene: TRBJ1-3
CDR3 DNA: TGCGCCAGCAGCCAAAGAAAAGCGGGCCAAAGCCGCTCTGGAAACACCATATATTTT
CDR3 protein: CASSQRKAGQSRSGNTIYF

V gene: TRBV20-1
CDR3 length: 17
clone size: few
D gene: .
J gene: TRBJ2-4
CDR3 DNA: TGCAGTGCCTCCCCATTTACAGAACTCCTAGCCAAAAACATTCAGTACTTC
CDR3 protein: CSASPFTELLAKNIQYF

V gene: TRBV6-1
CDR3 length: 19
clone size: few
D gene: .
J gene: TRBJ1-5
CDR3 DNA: TGTGCCAGCAGGAGCGGTTTGTTGGTGGAGAGGGGTCGCAATCAGCCCCAGCATTTT
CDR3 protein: CASRSGLLVERGRNQPQHF

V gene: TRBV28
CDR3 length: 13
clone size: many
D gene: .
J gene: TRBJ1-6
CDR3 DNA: TGTGCCAGCAGTTTAATTGCTAATTCACCCCTCCACTTT
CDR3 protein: CASSLIANSPLHF

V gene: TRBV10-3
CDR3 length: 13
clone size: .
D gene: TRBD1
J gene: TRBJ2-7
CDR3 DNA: TGTGCCATCAGGAGGGACAGTTCCTACGAGCAGTACTTC
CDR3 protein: CAIRRDSSYEQYF

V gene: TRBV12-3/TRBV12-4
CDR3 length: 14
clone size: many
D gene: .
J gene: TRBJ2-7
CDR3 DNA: TGTGCCAGCAGTTCCCAGGAGAACCTCTACGAGCAGTACTTC
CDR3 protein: CASSSQENLYEQYF

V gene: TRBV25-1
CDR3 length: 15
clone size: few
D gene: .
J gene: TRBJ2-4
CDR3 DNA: TGTGCCAGCAGTGAATCCGGGAGATCAGGAAACATTCAGTACTTC
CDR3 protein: CASSESGRSGNIQYF

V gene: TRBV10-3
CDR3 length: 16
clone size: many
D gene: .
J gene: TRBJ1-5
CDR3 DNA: TGTGCCATCAGTGAGTCGGGCGGACAGAGTAATCAGCCCCAGCATTTT
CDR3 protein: CAISESGGQSNQPQHF

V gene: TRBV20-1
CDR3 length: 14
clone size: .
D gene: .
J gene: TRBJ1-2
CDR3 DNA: TGCAGTGCTAGACCCCGCACCAACCGGACCCACTACACCTTC
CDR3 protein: CSARPRTNRTHYTF

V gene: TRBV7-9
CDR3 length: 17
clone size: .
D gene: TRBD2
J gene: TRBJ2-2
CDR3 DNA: TGTGCCAGCAGCTTAGAACTAGCGGGAGCGCACACCGGGGAGCTGTTTTTT
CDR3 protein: CASSLELAGAHTGELFF

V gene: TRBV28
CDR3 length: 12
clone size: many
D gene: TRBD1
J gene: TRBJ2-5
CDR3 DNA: TGTGCCAGCGGGACAGTCAGGGAGACCCAGTACTTC
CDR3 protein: CASGTVRETQYF

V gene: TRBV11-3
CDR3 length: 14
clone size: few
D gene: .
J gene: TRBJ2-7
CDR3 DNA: TGTGCCAGCAGCTTAGGTGTCGGAGCCTACGAGCAGTACTTC
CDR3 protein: CASSLGVGAYEQYF

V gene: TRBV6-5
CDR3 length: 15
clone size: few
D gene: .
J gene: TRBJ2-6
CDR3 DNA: TGTGCCAGCAGTTACGTCAGGATGGGGGCCAACGTCCTGACTTTC
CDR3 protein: CASSYVRMGANVLTF

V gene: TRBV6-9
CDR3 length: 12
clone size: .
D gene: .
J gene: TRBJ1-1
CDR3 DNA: TGTGCCAGCAGTTACTTACGGATTGAAGCTTTCTTT
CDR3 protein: CASSYLRIEAFF

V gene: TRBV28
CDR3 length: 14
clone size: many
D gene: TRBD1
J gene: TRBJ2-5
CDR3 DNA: TGTGCCAGCAGCCAACAGGGGCAGAGGGAGACCCAGTACTTC
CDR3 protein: CASSQQGQRETQYF

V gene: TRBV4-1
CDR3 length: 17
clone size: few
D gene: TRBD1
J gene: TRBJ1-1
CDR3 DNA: TGCGCCAGCAGCCACGGAACAGGGGGCGTTATGAACACTGAAGCTTTCTTT
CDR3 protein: CASSHGTGGVMNTEAFF

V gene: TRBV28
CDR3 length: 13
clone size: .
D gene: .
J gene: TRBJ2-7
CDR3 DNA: TGTGCCAGCAGTAAGTTGGCCTCCTACGAGCAGTACTTC
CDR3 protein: CASSKLASYEQYF

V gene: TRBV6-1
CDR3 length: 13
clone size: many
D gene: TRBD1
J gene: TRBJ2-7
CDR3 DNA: TGTGCCAGCAGTGATACAGGGGACTACGAGCAGTACTTC
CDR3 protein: CASSDTGDYEQYF

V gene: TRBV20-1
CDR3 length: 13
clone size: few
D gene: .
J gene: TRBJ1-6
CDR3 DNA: TGCAGTGCTTTCAAAAACTATAATTCACCCCTCCACTTT
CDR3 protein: CSAFKNYNSPLHF

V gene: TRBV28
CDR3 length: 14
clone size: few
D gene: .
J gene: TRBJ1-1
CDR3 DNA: TGTGCCAGCAGTGCCCCGACCAAGAACACTGAAGCTTTCTTT
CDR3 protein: CASSAPTKNTEAFF

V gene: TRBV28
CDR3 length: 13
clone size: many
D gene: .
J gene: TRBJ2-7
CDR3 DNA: TGTGCCAGCAGCCCTGACAGAGGATCCGAGCAGTACTTC
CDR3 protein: CASSPDRGSEQYF